The rows below give T cell receptor beta chains drawn from one sample of a study of blood T cell repertoires in COVID-19. The assay was immunoSEQ multiplex PCR, and TCRdb's table has in-frame clones only and misses some. In the table there are roughly 43,000 clones, 89% of which are singletons. The sequencing input was peripheral blood. All receptors derive from a man between 65 and 85 years old with active COVID-19. The CDR3 runs from the conserved cysteine through the conserved F or W. A D gene is named only where the DNA matches it firmly. The size of a clone is reported for some rows only, either as once, few or many, or as a class for expanded clones.

CDR3: CASTKREGGTEAFF
DNA: TGTGCCAGTACCAAGAGGGAGGGGGGCACTGAAGCTTTCTTT
size: -
D: -
V: TRBV19
J: TRBJ1-1

CDR3: CASSRGQYNSPLHF
DNA: TGTGCCAGCAGCCGGGGACAGTATAATTCACCCCTCCACTTT
size: -
D: TRBD1
V: TRBV6-2/TRBV6-3
J: TRBJ1-6

CDR3: CASSLVQGASTDTQYF
DNA: TGTGCCAGCAGCTTAGTGCAGGGGGCTAGCACAGATACGCAGTATTTT
size: -
D: TRBD1
V: TRBV7-8
J: TRBJ2-3

CDR3: CASSLRSGGAETQYF
DNA: TGTGCCAGCAGCTTACGGTCCGGGGGGGCGGAGACCCAGTACTTC
size: -
D: TRBD2
V: TRBV11-3
J: TRBJ2-5

CDR3: CATSSGLSLGAQYF
DNA: TGTGCCACCAGCAGTGGACTAAGTCTCGGGGCCCAGTACTTC
size: -
D: -
V: TRBV15
J: TRBJ2-5

CDR3: CASSQDWSRVYNEQFF
DNA: TGCGCCAGCAGCCAAGATTGGAGCCGAGTATACAATGAGCAGTTCTTC
size: few
D: -
V: TRBV4-1
J: TRBJ2-1

CDR3: CASSRKWDGAGAQHF
DNA: TGTGCCAGCAGCCGCAAATGGGACGGGGCAGGGGCCCAGCATTTT
size: -
D: -
V: TRBV6-5
J: TRBJ1-5

CDR3: CSAGGGYEKLFF
DNA: TGCAGCGCAGGGGGGGGATATGAAAAACTGTTTTTT
size: -
D: TRBD1
V: TRBV29-1
J: TRBJ1-4

CDR3: CASSFTEVAQYF
DNA: TGTGCCAGCAGCTTCACGGAGGTGGCGCAGTATTTT
size: -
D: -
V: TRBV7-2
J: TRBJ2-3

CDR3: CASSSGVGYTF
DNA: TGTGCCAGCAGTTCAGGGGTCGGCTACACCTTC
size: -
D: -
V: TRBV6-5
J: TRBJ1-2

CDR3: CASSSGGLDEQFF
DNA: TGCGCCAGCTCTAGCGGGGGGCTAGATGAGCAGTTCTTC
size: -
D: TRBD2
V: TRBV5-1
J: TRBJ2-1

CDR3: CASSLSSAPNRANVLTF
DNA: TGTGCCAGTAGTTTATCTTCCGCTCCCAACAGGGCCAACGTCCTGACTTTC
size: -
D: -
V: TRBV27
J: TRBJ2-6

CDR3: CASSIRDTSNQPQHF
DNA: TGTGCCAGTAGTATCAGGGACACTAGCAATCAGCCCCAGCATTTT
size: few
D: -
V: TRBV19
J: TRBJ1-5

CDR3: CASSLAAGAETQYF
DNA: TGTGCCAGCAGCTTAGCCGCGGGGGCAGAGACCCAGTACTTC
size: -
D: -
V: TRBV11-2
J: TRBJ2-5

CDR3: CASSIGSIFSNQPQHF
DNA: TGTGCCAGTAGTATAGGTTCCATTTTTAGCAATCAGCCCCAGCATTTT
size: -
D: -
V: TRBV19
J: TRBJ1-5

CDR3: CASSLGTSGGQETQYF
DNA: TGTGCCAGCAGCTTAGGGACTAGCGGGGGTCAAGAGACCCAGTACTTC
size: -
D: TRBD2
V: TRBV7-2
J: TRBJ2-5

CDR3: CASSSDRGAYGYTF
DNA: TGTGCCAGCAGCTCGGACAGGGGGGCCTATGGCTACACCTTC
size: -
D: TRBD1
V: TRBV5-5
J: TRBJ1-2

CDR3: CASSQDKTAGNTIYF
DNA: TGCGCCAGCAGCCAAGATAAGACAGCTGGAAACACCATATATTTT
size: -
D: -
V: TRBV4-3
J: TRBJ1-3

CDR3: CASSPMGLAKNIQYF
DNA: TGCGCCAGCAGCCCAATGGGACTAGCCAAAAACATTCAGTACTTC
size: once
D: -
V: TRBV4-1
J: TRBJ2-4

CDR3: CASSRSSRGEAFF
DNA: TGTGCCAGCAGCCGTAGTAGCCGAGGTGAAGCTTTCTTT
size: few
D: -
V: TRBV7-8
J: TRBJ1-1

CDR3: CASSDSPAGGRFYNEQFF
DNA: TGTGCCAGCAGTGACTCCCCCGCGGGGGGGCGGTTCTACAATGAGCAGTTCTTC
size: -
D: TRBD2
V: TRBV6-4
J: TRBJ2-1

CDR3: CASRPRQNAAYEQYF
DNA: TGTGCCAGCAGACCCCGACAGAACGCAGCCTACGAGCAGTACTTC
size: -
D: -
V: TRBV27
J: TRBJ2-7

CDR3: CASSLRAGGGGYTF
DNA: TGTGCCAGCAGCTTAAGGGCCGGAGGGGGCGGCTACACCTTC
size: -
D: TRBD1
V: TRBV11-2
J: TRBJ1-2

CDR3: CASSSSGFTEAFF
DNA: TGTGCCAGTAGTAGTTCAGGGTTCACTGAAGCTTTCTTT
size: -
D: -
V: TRBV19
J: TRBJ1-1

CDR3: CASSSPRDREAFF
DNA: TGTGCCAGCAGCTCCCCGCGGGATCGAGAAGCTTTCTTT
size: -
D: -
V: TRBV5-6
J: TRBJ1-1

CDR3: CASSQVRQGELFF
DNA: TGCGCCAGCAGCCAAGTCCGTCAGGGTGAACTGTTTTTT
size: -
D: -
V: TRBV4-3
J: TRBJ1-4

CDR3: CASSPESTDYGYTF
DNA: TGTGCCAGCTCACCTGAATCGACAGACTATGGCTACACCTTC
size: -
D: -
V: TRBV18
J: TRBJ1-2

CDR3: CASSESGSRGEKLFF
DNA: TGCGCCAGCAGTGAGTCGGGAAGCCGAGGGGAAAAACTGTTTTTT
size: -
D: -
V: TRBV10-1
J: TRBJ1-4

CDR3: CASSGGVPYEQYF
DNA: TGTGCCAGCAGTGGCGGGGTCCCCTACGAGCAGTACTTC
size: -
D: -
V: TRBV28
J: TRBJ2-7

CDR3: CASSALTGGNTEAFF
DNA: TGCGCCAGCAGCGCTTTGACAGGGGGCAACACTGAAGCTTTCTTT
size: -
D: TRBD1
V: TRBV5-1
J: TRBJ1-1

CDR3: CASSTPGLYGYTF
DNA: TGTGCCAGCAGTACGCCGGGATTATATGGCTACACCTTC
size: -
D: -
V: TRBV12-3/TRBV12-4
J: TRBJ1-2

CDR3: CSAQEGVGYGYTF
DNA: TGCAGCGCCCAAGAGGGGGTTGGCTATGGCTACACCTTC
size: -
D: -
V: TRBV29-1
J: TRBJ1-2

CDR3: CASRLGHNSGANVLTF
DNA: TGTGCCAGCAGGCTGGGACACAACTCTGGGGCCAACGTCCTGACTTTC
size: -
D: -
V: TRBV28
J: TRBJ2-6

CDR3: CASSPGGSTEAFF
DNA: TGTGCCAGCAGCCCGGGAGGGAGTACTGAAGCTTTCTTT
size: -
D: -
V: TRBV7-9
J: TRBJ1-1

CDR3: CASSATSGDYEQYF
DNA: TGTGCCAGCAGCGCGACTAGCGGGGACTACGAGCAGTACTTC
size: -
D: TRBD2
V: TRBV7-2
J: TRBJ2-7

CDR3: CASSESGTGETQYF
DNA: TGTGCCAGCAGCGAGTCCGGGACAGGAGAGACCCAGTACTTC
size: -
D: TRBD1
V: TRBV9
J: TRBJ2-5

CDR3: CASSLNLAVQETQYF
DNA: TGCGCCAGCAGCTTGAACCTAGCGGTCCAAGAGACCCAGTACTTC
size: -
D: TRBD2
V: TRBV5-1
J: TRBJ2-5

CDR3: CASRLGGAEEKLFF
DNA: TGTGCCAGCAGATTGGGGGGGGCCGAAGAAAAACTGTTTTTT
size: -
D: -
V: TRBV7-2
J: TRBJ1-4

CDR3: CATSRALSYGYTF
DNA: TGTGCCACCAGCAGAGCCCTAAGCTATGGCTACACCTTC
size: -
D: -
V: TRBV15
J: TRBJ1-2

CDR3: CASKGDRGLTDTQYF
DNA: TGTGCCAGCAAAGGGGACAGGGGACTCACAGATACGCAGTATTTT
size: once
D: TRBD1
V: TRBV2
J: TRBJ2-3

CDR3: CASSFGSGGAVETQYF
DNA: TGCGCCAGCAGCTTTGGTAGCGGGGGGGCCGTAGAGACCCAGTACTTC
size: -
D: TRBD2
V: TRBV5-1
J: TRBJ2-5

CDR3: CASSQWVGKQYF
DNA: TGTGCCAGCAGCCAATGGGTCGGGAAGCAGTACTTC
size: few
D: -
V: TRBV3-1/TRBV3-2
J: TRBJ2-7

CDR3: CASSLIQGDYEQYF
DNA: TGTGCCAGCAGCTTGATACAGGGAGACTACGAGCAGTACTTC
size: -
D: -
V: TRBV7-9
J: TRBJ2-7

CDR3: CASSFLASGGDLGEQYF
DNA: TGTGCCAGCAGCTTCTTAGCTAGCGGGGGAGATTTGGGGGAGCAGTACTTC
size: -
D: TRBD2
V: TRBV7-6
J: TRBJ2-7

CDR3: CASSSTVNTEAFF
DNA: TGTGCCAGCAGTTCCACAGTGAACACTGAAGCTTTCTTT
size: once
D: -
V: TRBV12-3/TRBV12-4
J: TRBJ1-1

CDR3: CASSKNRGNTEAFF
DNA: TGTGCCAGCAGCAAAAACAGGGGCAACACTGAAGCTTTCTTT
size: -
D: TRBD1
V: TRBV27
J: TRBJ1-1

CDR3: CASGPGGTTDTQYF
DNA: TGTGCCAGCGGCCCGGGGGGCACCACAGATACGCAGTATTTT
size: -
D: -
V: TRBV11-3
J: TRBJ2-3

CDR3: CASSVTGSQETQYF
DNA: TGTGCCAGCAGCGTAACGGGGAGCCAAGAGACCCAGTACTTC
size: -
D: -
V: TRBV7-6
J: TRBJ2-5

CDR3: CASSPMGQGAGEQYF
DNA: TGTGCCAGTAGCCCCATGGGACAGGGGGCGGGGGAGCAGTACTTC
size: once
D: TRBD1
V: TRBV19
J: TRBJ2-7

CDR3: CATAPGQGGNQPQHF
DNA: TGTGCCACCGCCCCGGGACAGGGAGGCAATCAGCCCCAGCATTTT
size: -
D: TRBD1
V: TRBV24-1
J: TRBJ1-5

CDR3: CASSRQGRTSTGYTF
DNA: TGTGCCAGTAGTCGTCAGGGGCGAACTTCTACTGGCTACACCTTC
size: -
D: -
V: TRBV19
J: TRBJ1-2

CDR3: CASSTTSPTDTQYF
DNA: TGTGCCAGCAGTACGACTAGCCCCACAGATACGCAGTATTTT
size: -
D: TRBD2
V: TRBV2
J: TRBJ2-3

CDR3: CASSSSAGGNTDTQYF
DNA: TGTGCCAGCAGCTCCTCGGCCGGGGGAAACACAGATACGCAGTATTTT
size: once
D: -
V: TRBV7-8
J: TRBJ2-3

CDR3: CASSLLAGAPNEQFF
DNA: TGTGCCAGCAGCCTACTAGCGGGGGCACCCAATGAGCAGTTCTTC
size: -
D: TRBD2
V: TRBV11-2
J: TRBJ2-1

CDR3: CASSQPQGRGTEAFF
DNA: TGCGCCAGCAGCCAACCACAGGGTCGGGGCACTGAAGCTTTCTTT
size: -
D: -
V: TRBV4-1
J: TRBJ1-1

CDR3: CASSLGQGTGGEQYF
DNA: TGCGCCAGCAGCTTGGGACAGGGCACAGGGGGAGAGCAGTACTTC
size: -
D: TRBD1
V: TRBV5-1
J: TRBJ2-7

CDR3: CAISPSSGTVTDTQYF
DNA: TGTGCCATCAGCCCTTCTAGCGGAACTGTCACAGATACGCAGTATTTT
size: -
D: TRBD2
V: TRBV10-3
J: TRBJ2-3